The 5 T cell receptor beta chains listed next were all sequenced from one sample in a study of T cells in Graves' hyperthyroidism and ophthalmopathy. Amplified TCR beta CDR3 regions came from RNA transcripts. Initially, a first-round RT-PCR of the TCR CDR3 employed the HTBI primer set. Each CDR3 protein gets one entry after TCRdb re-called the multiplex PCR reads with MiXCR. This sample has 300,000 to 450,000 distinct CDR3 sequences; 14% occur once, and the top ten carry approximately 11%. Sequencing was carried out using blood. The receptors here all came from an older woman with Graves' hyperthyroidism.

Note on this clonotype: The conserved closing phenylalanine or tryptophan is absent in this CDR3, likely reflecting a read error. The rearrangement joins TRBV2 to TRBJ2-2; no firm D call. The CDR3 loop spans 13 amino acids. The germline CDR1 and CDR2 sequences are SNHLY and FYNNEI. The V end was cut by 6 bases, the J end by 3 bases, with 8 bases between. The CDR3 sequence is CASSYRDTGELFS. CDR3 sequence (DNA): TGTGCCAGCAGCTATCGGGACACCGGGGAGCTGTTTTCT.

This clonotype was found a few times. The chain couples TRBV19 to TRBJ2-7; D may be TRBD1 (6 bases). V was pared by 1 base and J by 2 bases, with 15 bases between. Germline V gene data show CDR1 as LNHDA and CDR2 as SQIVND (reference sequence). CDR3 length equals 16 residues. The CDR3 sequence: CASSIGWKGDAYEQYF. The CDR3 region has the DNA TGTGCCAGTAGTATAGGTTGGAAGGGGGACGCCTACGAGCAGTACTTC.

This clonotype was observed many times. The chain combines TRBV7-9 with TRBJ2-7; the D is unclear. Germline V gene lookup returns CDR1 SEHNR and CDR2 FQNEAQ (reference sequence). The V end lost 5 bases, the J end lost 0 bases, and 8 bases lay between the germline ends. The CDR3 totals 13 residues. The CDR3 sequence is CASSPSVSYEQYF. The CDR3 region has the DNA TGTGCCAGCAGCCCCTCCGTCTCCTACGAGCAGTACTTC.

Ten or more counts support this clonotype. This chain joins TRBV5-1 and TRBJ2-5, with TRBD2 identical over 8 bases. Germline V gives CDR1 SGHRS, CDR2 YFSETQ. V dropped 4 bases and J dropped 5; count of bases not matched to a gene: 10. The CDR3 is made up of 15 amino acids. The CDR3 sequence is CASSPGAGGRETQYF. The CDR3 region has the DNA TGCGCCAGCAGCCCCGGTGCGGGAGGTAGGGAGACCCAGTACTTC.

This clonotype was picked up a small number of times. This chain connects TRBV10-3 to TRBJ1-1, with 8 positions matching TRBD1. The CDR3 length is 14 residues. Per the germline V gene, CDR1 is ENHRY and CDR2 is SYGVKD. V shed 4 bases and J 4 bases; nucleotides not matched to a gene: 5. CDR3 coding DNA: TGTGCCATCAGTGGGACAGGGACGGGCACTGAAGCTTTCTTT. It codes for CAISGTGTGTEAFF.